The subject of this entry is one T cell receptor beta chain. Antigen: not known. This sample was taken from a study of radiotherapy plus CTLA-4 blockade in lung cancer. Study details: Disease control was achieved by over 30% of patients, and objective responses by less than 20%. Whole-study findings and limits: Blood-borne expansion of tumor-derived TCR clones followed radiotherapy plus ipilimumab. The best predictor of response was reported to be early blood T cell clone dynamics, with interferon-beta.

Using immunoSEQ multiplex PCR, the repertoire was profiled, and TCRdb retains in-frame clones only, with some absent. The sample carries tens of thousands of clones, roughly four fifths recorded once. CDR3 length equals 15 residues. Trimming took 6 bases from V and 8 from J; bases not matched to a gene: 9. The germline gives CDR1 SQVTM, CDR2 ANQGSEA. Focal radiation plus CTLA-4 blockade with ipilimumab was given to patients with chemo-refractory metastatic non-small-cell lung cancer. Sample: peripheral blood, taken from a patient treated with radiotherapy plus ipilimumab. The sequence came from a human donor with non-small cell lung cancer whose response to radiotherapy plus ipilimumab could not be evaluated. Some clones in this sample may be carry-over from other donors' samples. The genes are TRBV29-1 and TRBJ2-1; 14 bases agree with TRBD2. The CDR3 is CSVQTSGGAEDEQFF. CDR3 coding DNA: TGCAGCGTCCAGACTAGCGGGGGGGCGGAGGATGAGCAGTTCTTC.